This T cell receptor beta chain came from a study of human T cells and chemical hapten exposure. A single record per CDR3 protein comes from TCRdb applying MiXCR to the RACE reads. The table lists around 340,000 distinct CDR3 sequences, roughly 6.9% of them singletons, with approximately 8% in the top ten. Time point indicated: patch test 1, 2 weeks after DPC sensitization. Treatment reported: therapeutic diphenylcyclopropenone sensitization with weekly scalp DPC. The sample here was whole blood, taken in connection with sensitization to the hapten diphenylcyclopropenone (DPC). The source is a woman under 30 with alopecia areata. Some clones in this sample may be carry-over from other donors' samples.

CDR3 nucleotides: TGCGCCAGCAGCTTGGGGGACAGGCGAGTCTACGAGCAGTACTTC. This codes for CASSLGDRRVYEQYF. The rearrangement joins TRBV5-1 to TRBJ2-7, with 8 nucleotides matching TRBD1. The CDR3 runs to 15 residues. V was clipped by 0 bases and J by 3 bases; unmatched bases: 5. Germline V gene lookup returns CDR1 SGHRS and CDR2 YFSETQ.